A selection of T cell receptor beta chains follows, all from one sample in a study of T-cell reconstitution after alpha-beta-depleted transplantation in children. MiXCR, applied by TCRdb to the PCR reads, yields one record per CDR3 protein. Of fewer than 550,000 distinct CDR3 sequences in the sample, approximately 10% were seen once. Specimen: PBMCs, mostly from graft donor cells, collected 180 days after TCRalphabeta/CD19-depleted stem cell transplant. The receptors derive from a female patient aged 2 to 10 who had a stem cell transplant for aplastic anemia, so the T cells may come from the graft donor. The CDR3 runs from the conserved cysteine through the conserved F or W. The D gene is left open where the match is weak. Only some rows state a clone size, as once, few, many or a class for expanded clones.

D | J | size | V | DNA | CDR3
TRBD2 | TRBJ2-1 | - | TRBV5-1 | TGCGCCAGCAGCCCGATAGCGGGAGAGGAGTTCTTC | CASSPIAGEEFF
- | TRBJ1-5 | - | TRBV7-2 | TGTGCCAGCAGCTTAGTGGCAGTTAGCAATCAGCCCCAGCATTTT | CASSLVAVSNQPQHF
- | TRBJ1-5 | - | TRBV2 | TGTGCCAGCAGTGGGGAACAGGGTATCAATCAGCCCCAGCATTTT | CASSGEQGINQPQHF
- | TRBJ2-2 | many | TRBV12-5 | TGTGCTAGTGGTTTGGTACGGGCAGACACCGGGGAGCTGTTTTTT | CASGLVRADTGELFF
- | TRBJ2-4 | few | TRBV20-1 | TGCAGTGCTAGAGATCTGGGGGCGGGGGCCAAAAACATTCAGTACTTC | CSARDLGAGAKNIQYF
TRBD2 | TRBJ2-3 | many | TRBV12-3/TRBV12-4 | TGTGCCAGCAGCGGGGGGAGCGGGACAGATACGCAGTATTTT | CASSGGSGTDTQYF
TRBD1 | TRBJ1-2 | few | TRBV5-1 | TGCGCCAGCAGCATAGGTTTACAGGGGGTATCGTATGGCTACACCTTC | CASSIGLQGVSYGYTF
- | TRBJ2-5 | few | TRBV12-3/TRBV12-4 | TGTGCCAGCAGCCACCGGGACTCAGAACAAGAGACCCAGTACTTC | CASSHRDSEQETQYF
TRBD2 | TRBJ2-7 | - | TRBV6-2/TRBV6-3 | TGTGCCAGCAGTCGAGCGGGACTAGCGGGATCCTACGAGCAGTACTTC | CASSRAGLAGSYEQYF
- | TRBJ2-2 | few | TRBV25-1 | TGTGCCAGCAGTGTTTTGAACTACCTAAACACCGGGGAGCTGTTTTTT | CASSVLNYLNTGELFF
TRBD1 | TRBJ2-7 | many | TRBV5-1 | TGCGCCAGCAGCTTGGCGCAGGGACAGAGCTCCTACGAGCAGTACTTC | CASSLAQGQSSYEQYF
- | TRBJ2-7 | many | TRBV5-1 | TGCGCCAGCAGCTTGGAGAGGGGAGTTCGGAGCGAGCAGTACTTC | CASSLERGVRSEQYF
- | TRBJ2-1 | - | TRBV5-2 | TGTGCCACCAATCGAGAGGGAGCAGGGTACAATGAGCAGTTCTTC | CATNREGAGYNEQFF
- | TRBJ2-3 | few | TRBV12-3/TRBV12-4 | TGTGCCAGCAGTTTTGAGACAGATACGCAGTATTTT | CASSFETDTQYF
TRBD2 | TRBJ2-1 | - | TRBV4-3 | TGCGCCAGCAGCCAAGACCTAGCGGGCTCCTACAATGAGCAGTTCTTC | CASSQDLAGSYNEQFF
- | TRBJ2-2 | few | TRBV6-5 | TGTGCCAGCAGTTACCAAGCGGGCACGAACACCGGGGAGCTGTTTTTT | CASSYQAGTNTGELFF
- | TRBJ2-1 | many | TRBV29-1 | TGCAGCGTTGAAAATACTAGCAAGCAGTTCTTC | CSVENTSKQFF
- | TRBJ1-5 | few | TRBV20-1 | TGCAGTGCTAGGGTAACAGGGAGAGGTCAGCCCCAGCATTTT | CSARVTGRGQPQHF
- | TRBJ2-1 | - | TRBV7-3 | TGTGCCAGCAGCTCCGCACTGGGGGTTGAATATGAGCAGTTCTTC | CASSSALGVEYEQFF
- | TRBJ1-2 | - | TRBV28 | TGTGCCCTTTCGGGCCGATACTATGGCTACACCTTC | CALSGRYYGYTF
- | TRBJ2-3 | - | TRBV7-2 | TGTGCCAGCAGCTTACTTTCCCCCGGAGATACGCAGTATTTT | CASSLLSPGDTQYF
TRBD2 | TRBJ2-1 | few | TRBV19 | TGTGCCAGTAGTCCGCGCAGCGGGAATCCCTGGGAGCAGTTCTTC | CASSPRSGNPWEQFF
- | TRBJ1-1 | many | TRBV7-2 | TGTGCCAGCAGCTTAGGCCCGGGGGGTGAAGCTTTCTTT | CASSLGPGGEAFF
TRBD2 | TRBJ2-1 | - | TRBV11-2 | TGTGCCACCCTAGCGGTACTAAACAATGAGCAGTTCTTC | CATLAVLNNEQFF
TRBD2 | TRBJ2-2 | few | TRBV20-1 | TGCAGTGCCAAGGACGGGGGGGACACCGGGGAGCTGTTTTTT | CSAKDGGDTGELFF
TRBD1 | TRBJ2-7 | - | TRBV18 | TGTGCCAGCTCATTGAATCCGGGACAGTCCTACGAGCAGTACTTC | CASSLNPGQSYEQYF
- | TRBJ2-1 | - | TRBV9 | TGTGCCAGCAGCTCCAGACCCCGGGGGAATGAGCAGTTCTTC | CASSSRPRGNEQFF
- | TRBJ2-1 | few | TRBV7-2 | TGTGCCAGCAGCTTCGGACTGTTCGTCCGTTTCTACAATGAGCAGTTCTTC | CASSFGLFVRFYNEQFF
- | TRBJ1-2 | - | TRBV4-1 | TGCGCCAGCAGCTTCCACAGGGAAGGCAATGGCTACACCTTC | CASSFHREGNGYTF
- | TRBJ2-2 | many | TRBV15 | TGTGCCACCAGCAGAGTTTGGAACACCGGGGAGCTGTTTTTT | CATSRVWNTGELFF
- | TRBJ1-1 | many | TRBV27 | TGTGCCAGCAGTTTTGAGAGGCGGGACACTGAAGCTTTCTTT | CASSFERRDTEAFF
TRBD2 | TRBJ2-2 | few | TRBV10-3 | TGTGCCATCAGCCCAACCGGGACTAGCGGGTACACCGGGGAGCTGTTTTTT | CAISPTGTSGYTGELFF
- | TRBJ1-5 | few | TRBV19 | TGTGCCAGTAGTAACCAGGACAGTGTATCCCAGCCCCAGCATTTT | CASSNQDSVSQPQHF
- | TRBJ2-2 | - | TRBV29-1 | TGCAGCGTTGACTCAGGACCGAGAAACACCGGGGAGCTGTTTTTT | CSVDSGPRNTGELFF
TRBD2 | TRBJ2-1 | - | TRBV24-1 | TGTGCCACCAGTGATTTTGCTGCTAGCGGTTCCCCCCGGCAGTTCTTC | CATSDFAASGSPRQFF
TRBD2 | TRBJ2-1 | - | TRBV20-1 | TGCAGTGCTAGTGCACTAGCGGGACCCAATGAGCAGTTCTTC | CSASALAGPNEQFF
TRBD2 | TRBJ2-7 | few | TRBV27 | TGTGCCAGCAGTTTTAGCACTAGCGGAATCTACGAGCAGTACTTC | CASSFSTSGIYEQYF
- | TRBJ1-2 | few | TRBV5-1 | TGCGCCAGCAGCTCCAACAGGGATCGCGGCTACACCTTC | CASSSNRDRGYTF
- | TRBJ1-5 | - | TRBV28 | TGTGCCAGCAATGTAGGGGGAAGCAATCAGCCCCAGCATTTT | CASNVGGSNQPQHF
- | TRBJ2-2 | - | TRBV6-2/TRBV6-3 | TGTGCCAGCCTTATCATCTACACCGGGGAGCTGTTTTTT | CASLIIYTGELFF
TRBD2 | TRBJ2-1 | few | TRBV5-5 | TGTGCCAGCAGCTTCGGCCGACTAGCGGGGAGCTCCTACAATGAGCAGTTCTTC | CASSFGRLAGSSYNEQFF
TRBD2 | TRBJ2-1 | - | TRBV7-9 | TGTGCCAGCAGCTTTGAGGGAGGGCGGAATGAGCAGTTCTTC | CASSFEGGRNEQFF
- | TRBJ1-2 | few | TRBV6-2/TRBV6-3 | TGTGCCAGCCGGGCAGGGATAACGAATGGCTACACCTTC | CASRAGITNGYTF
TRBD2 | TRBJ2-7 | - | TRBV10-3 | TGTGCCATCAAGGAGCGGGAACTCTCCTACGACCAGTACTTC | CAIKERELSYDQYF
TRBD1 | TRBJ2-7 | - | TRBV27 | TGTGCCAGCAGTACACCCGGGACAGGCACTAACGAGCAGTACTTC | CASSTPGTGTNEQYF
- | TRBJ1-1 | - | TRBV18 | TGTGCCAGCTCACCACTCGTCAGGACTGAAGCTTTCTTT | CASSPLVRTEAFF
TRBD1 | TRBJ2-1 | few | TRBV5-1 | TGCGCCAGCAGCCAGACAGGGTTCCATGAGCAGTTCTTC | CASSQTGFHEQFF
- | TRBJ2-4 | - | TRBV12-3/TRBV12-4 | TGTGCCAGCAGTTCCCGCAGGGGCGCGGTGCTAGCCAAAAACATTCAGTACTTC | CASSSRRGAVLAKNIQYF
TRBD2 | TRBJ2-7 | few | TRBV28 | TGTGCCAGCAGTTTCGGAAGGGGGGGACTAGCTCCCTACGAGCAGTACTTC | CASSFGRGGLAPYEQYF
- | TRBJ2-3 | - | TRBV11-2 | TGTGCCAGCAGCTGGGACCACACAGATACGCAGTATTTT | CASSWDHTDTQYF
- | TRBJ2-4 | - | TRBV21-1 | TGTGCCAGCAGCACACCTCAGGAAGGGCAAGTCAAAAACATTCAGTACTTC | CASSTPQEGQVKNIQYF
TRBD2 | TRBJ2-1 | few | TRBV24-1 | TGTGCCACCAGTTATCCGGGAGGGAATGAGCAGTTCTTC | CATSYPGGNEQFF
- | TRBJ1-1 | - | TRBV7-2 | TGTGCCAGCAGCTTAGGGGCAGGGATGAGAACTGAAGCTTTCTTT | CASSLGAGMRTEAFF
TRBD1 | TRBJ1-4 | - | TRBV6-2/TRBV6-3 | TGTGCCAGCTGTAGTCCGGGACAGATGGCTGAAAAACTGTTTTTT | CASCSPGQMAEKLFF
TRBD2 | TRBJ2-5 | - | TRBV11-3 | TGTGCCAGCAGCTTAGTCAGGACTAGAGGCGAGAAAGAGACCCAGTACTTC | CASSLVRTRGEKETQYF
TRBD1 | TRBJ1-6 | - | TRBV6-5 | TGTGCCAGCAGTTACGGATCTCCGGGACAGGGCTCACCCCTCCACTTT | CASSYGSPGQGSPLHF
TRBD2 | TRBJ2-3 | few | TRBV20-1 | TGCAGTGCTAGAGGGCCCATCCTAGCGGGCGGGGATACGCAGTATTTT | CSARGPILAGGDTQYF